These T cell receptor beta chains were read from a single sample in a study of OX40 agonist ivuxolimab in advanced cancers. Profiling relied on immunoSEQ multiplex PCR, and the TCRdb table lists in-frame clones only, not all of them. The sample consists of about 65,000 clones, 87% of them appearing once. Sample: CD4+ or CD8+ T cells sorted from blood, taken in a trial of the OX40 agonist ivuxolimab. The receptors stem from an adult with an advanced solid tumor such as melanoma, head and neck, liver or kidney cancer. CDR3s leave out the opening cysteine and the closing phenylalanine or tryptophan.

V,CDR3
TRBV15,ATSRARGTYEQY
TRBV7-2,ASNLIAGVPGEQF
TRBV4-3,ASSQDWSQRGFNEQF
TRBV6-5,ASSYSGREYGYT
TRBV6-1,ASTSFGQTNTEAF
TRBV7-8,ASSLAEGGGEQY
TRBV5-1,ASTRTGSDTQY
TRBV5-4,ASSLNGGGSSYEQY
TRBV19,ASRVTNYGYT
TRBV6-5,ATHDGYYNEQF
TRBV5-1,ASSLVAGGDLEQF
TRBV7-6,ASSSIGTALVDTQY
TRBV12-5,ASGTRTGAASPLH
TRBV7-2,ASSLGPAVEQY
TRBV7-9,ASSFKRNTEAF
TRBV6-6,ASSYSAFSEAF
TRBV6-5,ASSYSRRDEAF
TRBV28,ASIEDRTSQPQH
TRBV11-2,ASSALVRTGDGYT
TRBV5-6,ASSLRAGGHEQY
TRBV7-9,ASSSWTGLGYT
TRBV27,ASMPGGARTGELF
TRBV11-2,ASSFLQGGSYEQY
TRBV19,ASKKPGQGADEQY
TRBV5-4,ASSLDYGYT
TRBV5-4,ASSLQGLDSPLH